Each of the 32 T cell receptor beta chains below was sequenced from the same sample in a study of blood T cell repertoires in COVID-19 (dated by TCRdb to the early 2020s). Receptor amplification or capture employed the immunoSEQ multiplex PCR assay. The table comes from immuneACCESS by way of TCRdb, which keeps in-frame sequences with V and J called. Part of the clones is missing from these tables; in studies checked, under half for an unresolved V gene and the rest for unknown reasons. The sample table contains more than 65,000 clones; only one count was recorded for roughly 82% of them. The ten largest clones take up less than 20% of the sample. Material for sequencing was peripheral blood. These receptors were taken from a woman of 80 years or more with active or convalescent COVID-19.

The rearrangement joins TRBV10-3 to TRBJ2-5; perhaps TRBD1 as D (6 bases). The ends were cut back, 2 bases at V and 5 bases at J, with 18 bases in the middle. This CDR3 region has 16 residues. Germline V CDR1 and CDR2: ENHRY, SYGVKD. The CDR3: CAISERSGVVVETQYF. The DNA for the CDR3 is TGTGCCATCAGTGAGAGGTCAGGGGTAGTGGTGGAGACCCAGTACTTC.

The chain joins TRBV3-1 (or the pseudogene TRBV3-2) to TRBJ2-3, with 10 bases that match TRBD2. Germline V CDR1 and CDR2: LGHDT, YNNKEL (reference sequence). V lost 0 bases and J lost 5; bases outside the gene matches: 5. The CDR3 consists of 16 residues. The CDR3 sequence: CASSQDLAGAKDTQYF. The CDR3 DNA sequence: TGTGCCAGCAGCCAAGATCTAGCGGGGGCGAAAGATACGCAGTATTTT.

The chain employs TRBV20-1 and TRBJ2-5; TRBD2 matches 8 bases. Germline assignment: CDR1 DFQATT and CDR2 SNEGSKA (reference sequence). Trimming took 3 bases from V and 5 from J; bases not matched to a gene: 11. This CDR3 region has 15 residues. DNA for the CDR3: TGCAGTGCTAGTGAATCTAGCGGGTGGGGTGAGACCCAGTACTTC. Translating gives CSASESSGWGETQYF.

The rearrangement links TRBV5-1 to TRBJ2-3, with D maybe TRBD2 (7 bases). Germline V lookup: CDR1 SGHRS, CDR2 YFSETQ. CDR3 length: 15 amino acids. V lost 4 bases to trimming and J lost 6 bases, with 18 bases between them. Written as DNA, the CDR3 is TGCGCCAGCAGCCCCACCGGGGGGCCGCGGGATACGCAGTATTTT. It yields the protein CASSPTGGPRDTQYF.

The chain carries TRBV7-2 and TRBJ2-3; 7 bases agree with TRBD2. The CDR3 covers 17 residues. The germline V gene has CDR1 SGHTA and CDR2 FQGNSA. V was pared by 2 bases and J by 0 bases, with 8 bases of the junction left unmatched. CDR3 region: CASSLRPGGTSTDTQYF. The CDR3 nucleotides read TGTGCCAGCAGCTTACGGCCGGGAGGAACTAGCACAGATACGCAGTATTTT. The entire variable domain, with the rest obtained from reference TRBV7-2 and TRBJ2-3, is as follows: GAGVSQSPSNKVTEKGKDVELRCDPISGHTALYWYRQSLGQGLEFLIYFQGNSAPDKSGLPSDRFSAERTGGSVSTLTIQRTQQEDSAVYLCASSLRPGGTSTDTQYFGPGTRLTVL.

The V gene is TRBV5-1, the J gene TRBJ1-4; a possible D gene is TRBD1 (6 bases). The CDR3 covers 17 residues. V lost 0 bases and J 5 bases, leaving 17 bases between the germline ends. Germline V gene lookup returns CDR1 SGHRS and CDR2 YFSETQ. The CDR3 DNA is TGCGCCAGCAGCTTGGAAAGCCTCGGGACAAAAAATGAAAAACTGTTTTTT. It yields the protein CASSLESLGTKNEKLFF.

The table lists this clone with a few counts. This rearrangement joins TRBV5-1 to TRBJ2-6; D is uncertain. CDR1 and CDR2 (germline): SGHRS, YFSETQ. The germline V and J ends were trimmed by 0 bases and 0 bases, with 13 bases remaining between them. This CDR3 comprises 18 residues. CDR3 region: CASSLVGFSFSGANVLTF. The CDR3 DNA sequence: TGCGCCAGCAGCTTGGTCGGGTTCAGCTTCTCTGGGGCCAACGTCCTGACTTTC.

This chain links TRBV5-4 with TRBJ2-3, with TRBD2 matching over 8 bases. The V gene's germline CDR1 is SGHNT and CDR2 YYREEE (reference sequence). The CDR3 loop spans 16 amino acids. The trim removed 0 bases at V and 1 base at J, leaving 4 bases unmatched. The CDR3 here is CASSLVSGGGTDTQYF. The CDR3 nucleotides are TGTGCCAGCAGCTTGGTTTCGGGGGGGGGCACAGATACGCAGTATTTT. The complete variable domain, with remaining parts taken from reference TRBV5-4 and TRBJ2-3, reads ETGVTQSPTHLIKTRGQQVTLRCSSQSGHNTVSWYQQALGQGPQFIFQYYREEENGRGNFPPRFSGLQFPNYSSELNVNALELDDSALYLCASSLVSGGGTDTQYFGPGTRLTVL.

This chain connects TRBV30 to TRBJ2-2; 7 bases fit TRBD1. The germline V gene has CDR1 GTSNPN and CDR2 SVGIG (reference sequence). With 2 bases clipped from V and 4 bases from J, the junction kept 13 bases outside the gene matches. The CDR3 extends over 17 amino acids. This CDR3 is CAWSFIRQGRATGELFF. CDR3 coding DNA: TGTGCCTGGAGTTTTATACGACAGGGTCGGGCCACCGGGGAGCTGTTTTTT.

There are a few counts of this clone. The V call is TRBV5-1, the J call TRBJ2-1; weak D call: TRBD2 (6 bases). Trimming pared 1 base from V and 8 bases from J, leaving 13 bases between. The germline gives CDR1 SGHRS, CDR2 YFSETQ. The CDR3 spans 14 residues. CDR3 bases: TGCGCCAGCAGCTTGCTCGTGACTAGTGATGAGCAGTTCTTC. Its protein is CASSLLVTSDEQFF. The complete variable domain, with remaining parts taken from reference TRBV5-1 and TRBJ2-1, reads KAGVTQTPRYLIKTRGQQVTLSCSPISGHRSVSWYQQTPGQGLQFLFEYFSETQRNKGNFPGRFSGRQFSNSRSEMNVSTLELGDSALYLCASSLLVTSDEQFFGPGTRLTVL.

The chain has TRBV2 and TRBJ1-5; 7 nucleotides agree with TRBD1. This CDR3 comprises 15 residues. Germline CDR1 is SNHLY and CDR2 is FYNNEI. The V segment lost 5 bases and the J segment 6 bases; nucleotides outside the gene matches: 10. CDR3 coding DNA: TGTGCCAGCAGTCCTTGGACAGGATCAGGTCAGCCCCAGCATTTT. Translated, it gives CASSPWTGSGQPQHF.

V usage is TRBV4-3 and J usage is TRBJ1-2; no reliable D call. The CDR3 has 14 residues. CDR1 is LGHNA and CDR2 is YSLEER in the germline V gene. Trimming pared 0 bases from V and 8 bases from J, leaving 13 bases between. The CDR3 DNA is TGCGCCAGCAGCCAAGATGCGGCCGCTGGAGGCTACACCTTC. Encoded protein: CASSQDAAAGGYTF.

The chain joins TRBV5-1 to TRBJ2-3; possible D gene TRBD1, 6 bases. The V gene's germline CDR1 is SGHRS and CDR2 YFSETQ. The CDR3 is made up of 15 amino acids. The germline V and J ends were trimmed by 6 bases and 0 bases, with 14 bases remaining between them. This CDR3 is CASNPGTRSTDTQYF. The CDR3 coding sequence is TGCGCCAGCAATCCCGGGACACGGAGCACAGATACGCAGTATTTT.

The CDR3 sequence is CASSLVRGNSYGYTF. As DNA, the CDR3 is TGTGCCAGCAGCTTAGTCAGGGGTAACTCCTATGGCTACACCTTC. The V call is TRBV7-2, the J call TRBJ1-2; a weak D match, TRBD1 (6 bases). The CDR3 totals 15 residues. V gave up 1 base and J gave up 4 bases, with 13 bases separating them. Looked up from germline, CDR1 is SGHTA and CDR2 is FQGNSA.

V gene TRBV5-5 combines with J gene TRBJ2-6; no firm D call. There are 16 residues in the CDR3. Germline-derived CDR1 and CDR2 are SGHKS and YYEKEE (reference sequence). Trimming cost V 0 bases and J 0 bases, with 7 bases left between them. CDR3: CASSLVIFSGANVLTF. CDR3 nucleotide sequence: TGTGCCAGCAGCTTGGTTATATTCTCTGGGGCCAACGTCCTGACTTTC.

This clone came up a few times. The chain links TRBV7-8 to TRBJ1-4; maybe TRBD1 (6 bases). Germline V CDR1 and CDR2: SGHVS, FQNEAQ. Deletions cut 5 bases from V and 7 bases from J, with 20 bases between. The CDR3 spans 16 residues. CDR3: CASSTYRVGAGEKLFF. The CDR3 DNA is TGTGCCAGCAGCACATACAGGGTCGGCGCTGGTGAAAAACTGTTTTTT.

V and J are TRBV6-2 or TRBV6-3 and TRBJ2-2, with 15 nucleotides matching TRBD2. The length of the CDR3 is 18 residues. Germline V gene sequence: CDR1 MNHEY, CDR2 SVGEGT. J was trimmed by 4 bases and V by 6 bases; bases with no gene match: 9. This CDR3 reads CASSLGLAGGPGTGELFF. The CDR3, as DNA: TGTGCCAGCAGCCTCGGACTAGCGGGGGGGCCTGGCACCGGGGAGCTGTTTTTT.

The rearrangement links TRBV4-1 to TRBJ1-2; 9 positions match TRBD1. CDR3 size: 13 residues. Germline-derived CDR1 and CDR2 are MGHRA and YSYEKL. Trimming at V came to 2 bases and at J to 6 bases, leaving 1 base not matched to a gene. CDR3 protein: CASSQTGGNGYTF. In nucleotides, the CDR3 is TGCGCCAGCAGCCAAACAGGGGGCAATGGCTACACCTTC.

V gene TRBV5-4 combines with J gene TRBJ1-2; no clear D. CDR3 size: 13 residues. Germline V CDR1 and CDR2: SGHNT, YYREEE (reference sequence). Between the trimmed V and J ends, which lost 7 bases and 8 bases, there was a span of 18 bases. The CDR3 here is CASYGDFSGGYTF. The CDR3 nucleotides are TGTGCCAGCTACGGGGATTTCTCGGGAGGCTACACCTTC.

V and J are TRBV6-5 and TRBJ1-2; 8 nucleotides align to TRBD1. The CDR3 sequence is 15 residues long. V lost 6 bases and J lost 3; bases outside the gene matches: 9. Germline assignment: CDR1 MNHEY and CDR2 SVGAGI. The CDR3 nucleotides are TGTGCCAGCAGCCGAAGTAAACAGGGGGACTATGGCTACACCTTC. As protein: CASSRSKQGDYGYTF.

The chain recombines TRBV19 with TRBJ1-1, with D perhaps TRBD1 (6 bases). Germline CDR1 and CDR2: LNHDA and SQIVND (reference sequence). This CDR3 has 12 amino acids. Trimming removed 6 bases from V and 4 bases from J, with 9 bases in between. The chain's CDR3 is CASSLDSTEAFF. DNA for the CDR3: TGTGCCAGTAGCTTGGACAGCACTGAAGCTTTCTTT.

This chain connects TRBV5-5 to TRBJ2-5, with 7 bases aligning to TRBD2. Germline V gives CDR1 SGHKS, CDR2 YYEKEE (reference sequence). V lost 4 bases, J lost 1 base, and 7 bases stayed unmatched. This CDR3 contains 15 residues. The CDR3 sequence: CASSHPSGGQETQYF. The CDR3 DNA is TGTGCCAGCAGCCACCCCTCGGGGGGCCAAGAGACCCAGTACTTC.

The genes are TRBV5-4 and TRBJ2-5; D is undetermined. V gave up 0 bases and J gave up 4 bases, with 10 bases separating them. In germline, CDR1 is SGHNT, CDR2 YYREEE (reference sequence). The CDR3 sequence is 14 residues long. CDR3 bases: TGTGCCAGCAGCTTGGCTGCGGTACGAGAGACCCAGTACTTC. It encodes CASSLAAVRETQYF.

This chain joins TRBV9 and TRBJ2-3, with 9 bases lining up with TRBD2. From germline, CDR1 is SGDLS and CDR2 YYNGEE. Germline trimming cut 5 bases from V and 0 bases from J; bases unmatched to any gene: 10. The CDR3 consists of 17 residues. The CDR3 DNA reads as TGTGCCAGCAGAGGCGGGGGGGCCCGCTTTAGCACAGATACGCAGTATTTT. It specifies CASRGGGARFSTDTQYF.

This sequence joins TRBV19 and TRBJ2-2; perhaps TRBD2 as D (5 bases). V was shortened by 7 bases and J by 1 base, with 13 bases between the two germline ends. Germline CDR1 and CDR2: LNHDA and SQIVND (reference sequence). The CDR3 has 15 residues. In DNA, the CDR3 is TGTGCCAGTAAGGCCGGGGTGGAGAACACCGGGGAGCTGTTTTTT. As protein: CASKAGVENTGELFF.

The chain combines TRBV7-8 with TRBJ2-5; 11 bases line up with TRBD2. Germline CDR1 and CDR2: SGHVS and FQNEAQ. Germline trimming cut 5 bases from V and 1 base from J; bases unmatched to any gene: 3. The CDR3 consists of 15 residues. CDR3 protein: CASSRLAGFQETQYF. The CDR3 coding sequence is TGTGCCAGCAGCCGACTAGCGGGGTTCCAAGAGACCCAGTACTTC. Together with reference TRBV7-8 and TRBJ2-5, the CDR3 gives the full variable domain: GAGVSQSPRYKVAKRGQDVALRCDPISGHVSLFWYQQALGQGPEFLTYFQNEAQLDKSGLPSDRFFAERPEGSVSTLKIQRTQQEDSAVYLCASSRLAGFQETQYFGPGTRLLVL.

The chain recombines TRBV7-2 with TRBJ1-2; D might be TRBD1 (5 bases). V was cut by 6 bases and J by 4 bases, with 9 bases left in between. The CDR3 consists of 12 residues. Germline CDR1 SGHTA, CDR2 FQGNSA. DNA for the CDR3: TGTGCCAGCAGTTTTGACAGCTATGGCTACACCTTC. It specifies CASSFDSYGYTF.

The V gene is TRBV10-3, the J gene TRBJ2-1; TRBD1 is a possible D gene (6 bases). The germline V and J ends were trimmed by 4 bases and 3 bases, with 10 bases remaining between them. CDR1 ENHRY and CDR2 SYGVKD come from the germline V gene. The length of the CDR3 is 14 residues. This CDR3 reads CAISVGGIYNEQFF. Here the CDR3 DNA reads TGTGCCATCAGTGTAGGGGGTATCTACAATGAGCAGTTCTTC.

The CDR3 region is CASSQAGDPRETQYF. CDR3 sequence (DNA): TGCGCCAGCAGCCAGGCCGGGGATCCGAGGGAGACCCAGTACTTC. The rearrangement links TRBV5-1 to TRBJ2-5; D is possibly TRBD2 (5 bases). Germline CDR1 reads SGHRS; CDR2 reads YFSETQ. The CDR3 length is 15 residues. V was trimmed by 4 bases and J by 5 bases, leaving 18 bases between them.

This rearrangement joins TRBV7-2 to TRBJ2-2; perhaps TRBD1 as D (5 bases). The V gene's germline CDR1 is SGHTA and CDR2 FQGNSA. This CDR3 has 17 amino acids. With 2 bases removed from V and 5 bases from J, the gap between germline ends came to 18 bases. Here the CDR3 DNA reads TGTGCCAGCAGCTTAAATCGAGGCCAGGGATTGACCGGGGAGCTGTTTTTT. Translated: CASSLNRGQGLTGELFF.

The rearrangement links TRBV11-1 to TRBJ1-1; 11 bases are a match to TRBD1. Germline values: CDR1 SGHAT, CDR2 FQDESV (reference sequence). The CDR3 runs to 16 residues. V trimming: 7 bases; J trimming: 8 bases; junction bases outside the gene matches: 15. The CDR3 bases are TGTGCCAGCAAAGGACAGGGGGCCGCTTCACTGATGGAAGCTTTCTTT. Encoded protein: CASKGQGAASLMEAFF. Looking up the rest from reference TRBV11-1 and TRBJ1-1 gives the full variable domain: EAEVAQSPRYKITEKSQAVAFWCDPISGHATLYWYRQILGQGPELLVQFQDESVVDDSQLPKDRFSAERLKGVDSTLKIQPAELGDSAMYLCASKGQGAASLMEAFFGQGTRLTVV.

This chain connects TRBV15 to TRBJ2-5; 8 bases agree with TRBD1. V was pared by 0 bases and J by 3 bases, with 6 bases of the junction left unmatched. The length of the CDR3 is 16 residues. Germline V lookup: CDR1 LNHNV, CDR2 YYDKDF (reference sequence). The CDR3 region is CATSRDRVTGEETQYF. DNA of the CDR3: TGTGCCACCAGCAGAGATCGAGTGACAGGGGAAGAGACCCAGTACTTC.